This TCR beta chain was recorded in a study of shared clonotypes between healthy human individuals. Study-wide background: Donors were a couple of women and a few men aged 18 to 49. General study findings and limits: A handful of donors showed sharing of 4.5% to 6% of naive CD4 clonotypes.

For this clone: Its antigen remains unidentified.

Deep-level running was used for the assay. Authors' analysis steps: Without quality scores, immunoSEQ junctional reads could not be filtered like full-length reads. Here immunoSEQ multiplex PCR was the method, and the copy in TCRdb shows in-frame clones only, minus some. The V and J calls and clone size were taken over from that table, and D and trimming were inferred from the DNA. The sample shows about 2 million clones, over 85% of them seen only once. The CDR3 has 11 residues. The V and J ends lost 6 bases and 4 bases respectively, with 6 bases between them. Germline values: CDR1 MNHEY, CDR2 SMNVEV (reference sequence). Naive CD8 cells lacked CD45RO, underwent positive selection for CCR7 and left out terminally differentiated effector memory CD45RA+ cells.

Sequenced material: naive CD8+ T cells sorted from blood. The sequence was collected from a man younger than 30 in good health. This chain joins TRBV27 and TRBJ1-1; D remains ambiguous. CDR3 loop: CASRTTTEAFF. In DNA form, the CDR3 reads TGTGCCAGCAGAACGACCACTGAAGCTTTCTTT.